This TCR beta chain was captured in a study of blood T cell repertoires in COVID-19. Looking at the study overall: The origin of the acute and convalescent COVID-19 samples was the United States, Italy and Spain. The analysed material was cDNA or gDNA that came from T cells, B-cell-depleted T cells, or PBMCs.

Per the original data handling: Estimated nucleated cell counts came from reference gene primer amplification. Repertoires were generated with immunoSEQ multiplex PCR, while TCRdb's copy carries only in-frame clones and drops some. V and J calls and clone size follow that table, whereas D and trimming were derived from the DNA. The table includes around 120,000 clones, approximately 90% detected once. Trimming took 7 bases from V and 3 from J; bases not matched to a gene: 11. This CDR3 region has 16 residues. Germline CDR1 is SEHNR and CDR2 is FQNEAQ (reference sequence). The chain combines TRBV7-9 with TRBJ2-7, with TRBD1 matching 11 bases. This receptor was taken from a human donor with active COVID-19. The donor label of this sample is uncertain. Sequencing input: peripheral blood. The CDR3: CASIPPPGQGGYEQYF. The DNA for the CDR3 is TGTGCCAGCATCCCGCCCCCGGGACAGGGGGGCTACGAGCAGTACTTC. Full variable domain (outside the CDR3, taken from reference TRBV7-9 and TRBJ2-7): DTGVSQNPRHKITKRGQNVTFRCDPISEHNRLYWYRQTLGQGPEFLTYFQNEAQLEKSRLLSDRFSAERPKGSFSTLEIQRTEQGDSAMYLCASIPPPGQGGYEQYFGPGTRLTVT.